One and the same sample provided the 19 T cell receptor beta chains below, sequenced in a study of PD-1 blockade in classical Hodgkin lymphoma. TCRdb keeps only in-frame clones here, not all; method: immunoSEQ multiplex PCR. The table shows approximately 45,000 clones, with roughly 65% occurring only once. The time point here: cycle 4 day 1 (C4D1), after 5 to 7 weeks of nivolumab. Relapses following autologous stem cell transplantation were seen in all patients, with brentuximab vedotin exposure varying. Sequences were derived from peripheral blood mononuclear cells (PBMCs), sampled before the fourth cycle of nivolumab. The receptors stem from a human donor with classical Hodgkin lymphoma.

This chain uses TRBV5-1 with TRBJ2-5, with D possibly matching TRBD2 (5 bases). Germline V CDR1 and CDR2: SGHRS, YFSETQ. The CDR3 loop spans 14 amino acids. V was clipped by 0 bases and J by 7 bases, with 13 bases between them. CDR3 sequence reads: CASSLASSLMTQYF. The CDR3 DNA reads as TGCGCCAGCAGCTTGGCCTCTAGCCTCATGACCCAGTACTTC.

The chain recombines TRBV9 with TRBJ2-5; 10 bases are a match to TRBD2. Germline CDR1 and CDR2: SGDLS and YYNGEE. This CDR3 spans 16 amino acids. V lost 0 bases and J lost 5; bases outside the gene matches: 7. This chain's CDR3 is CASSVGSSGRRETQYF. CDR3 DNA: TGTGCCAGCAGCGTAGGCTCTAGCGGGAGAAGGGAGACCCAGTACTTC.

V gene TRBV6-5 combines with J gene TRBJ2-1; TRBD2 agrees at 9 bases. J lost 0 bases, V lost 8 bases, and 5 bases had no gene match. The CDR3 totals 15 residues. Per the germline V gene, CDR1 is MNHEY and CDR2 is SVGAGI. The CDR3 DNA reads as TGTGCCAGCCAGCGGGAGGCTTCCTCCTACAATGAGCAGTTCTTC. Translating it yields CASQREASSYNEQFF.

This clone was seen just once. The chain has TRBV5-1 and TRBJ2-3; a weak D match, TRBD2 (6 bases). V lost 3 bases to trimming and J lost 1 base, with 12 bases between them. This CDR3 has 15 residues. The V gene's germline CDR1 is SGHRS and CDR2 YFSETQ. CDR3 in amino acids: CASSSDGGGTDTQYF. The CDR3 nucleotides are TGCGCCAGCAGCTCGGACGGAGGGGGCACAGATACGCAGTATTTT.

V and J are TRBV28 and TRBJ1-1, with a weak D call TRBD1 (5 bases). The CDR3 consists of 14 residues. Trimming left V 3 bases short and J 4 bases short, with 12 bases between. The V gene's germline CDR1 is MDHEN and CDR2 SYDVKM. CDR3 DNA: TGTGCCAGCAGTTTCTGGCAGGGAGGCACTGAAGCTTTCTTT. This codes for CASSFWQGGTEAFF.

This chain links TRBV7-2 with TRBJ2-7; weak D call: TRBD1 (6 bases). This CDR3 has 15 residues. CDR1 and CDR2 from the germline V gene are SGHTA and FQGNSA. Trimming left V 0 bases short and J 2 bases short, with 11 bases between. The CDR3 bases are TGTGCCAGCAGCTTAGCGCGGACAGCAGCCTACGAGCAGTACTTC. Translating gives CASSLARTAAYEQYF.

This clone was seen only once. The chain is built from TRBV28 and TRBJ2-7, with D possibly being TRBD1 (6 bases). Trimming removed 6 bases at V and 1 base at J, with 19 bases between. The germline CDR1 and CDR2 sequences are MDHEN and SYDVKM. The CDR3 spans 16 residues. The CDR3 is CASRLPRMGASYEQYF. The CDR3 region has the DNA TGTGCCAGCAGATTACCTCGCATGGGGGCGTCCTACGAGCAGTACTTC.

The V call is TRBV30, the J call TRBJ2-7; D might be TRBD1 (6 bases). The CDR3 runs 14 residues. Trimming left V 0 bases short and J 0 bases short, with 9 bases between. Germline V lookup: CDR1 GTSNPN, CDR2 SVGIG (reference sequence). The CDR3 coding sequence is TGTGCCTGGAGTGTAGGGACACTCTCCTACGAGCAGTACTTC. Protein: CAWSVGTLSYEQYF.

This clone was detected many times. The V and J genes are TRBV7-2 and TRBJ2-7; weak D call: TRBD2 (6 bases). The CDR3 has 15 amino acids. Trimming left V 4 bases short and J 2 bases short, with 15 bases between. Germline CDR1 and CDR2: SGHTA and FQGNSA. CDR3 DNA: TGTGCCAGCAGCTCGCAGGGCGGGAAAACCTACGAGCAGTACTTC. This gives the protein CASSSQGGKTYEQYF.

This chain uses TRBV28 with TRBJ1-3; 7 nucleotides align to TRBD1. J was trimmed by 5 bases and V by 5 bases; bases with no gene match: 6. Germline lookup yields CDR1 MDHEN and CDR2 SYDVKM. The CDR3 length is 14 residues. CDR3 in amino acids: CASSVTGNRNTIYF. CDR3 DNA: TGTGCCAGCAGTGTGACAGGGAATCGAAACACCATATATTTT.

The rearrangement joins TRBV25-1 to TRBJ2-7; D call uncertain. The germline CDR1 and CDR2 sequences are MGHDK and SYGVNS. V lost 5 bases to trimming and J lost 5 bases, with 7 bases between them. The CDR3 is 11 amino acids. The CDR3 sequence: CASSHRDEQYF. The CDR3 DNA sequence: TGTGCCAGCAGTCACAGAGACGAGCAGTACTTC.

The CDR3 region has the DNA TGCGCCAGCAGCTTGGGAGGCAGGTACTCTGGAAACACCATATATTTT. It yields the protein CASSLGGRYSGNTIYF. The genes are TRBV5-1 and TRBJ1-3; D not certain. This CDR3 comprises 16 residues. Germline values: CDR1 SGHRS, CDR2 YFSETQ. V was cut by 0 bases and J by 0 bases, with 10 bases left in between. The entire variable domain, with the rest obtained from reference TRBV5-1 and TRBJ1-3, is as follows: KAGVTQTPRYLIKTRGQQVTLSCSPISGHRSVSWYQQTPGQGLQFLFEYFSETQRNKGNFPGRFSGRQFSNSRSEMNVSTLELGDSALYLCASSLGGRYSGNTIYFGEGSWLTVV.

This clone has a handful of counts. The J gene is TRBJ1-2, the V gene TRBV11-3; D remains unclear. Trimming removed 1 base from V and 3 bases from J, with 18 bases in between. CDR3 length: 17 amino acids. Germline V gene sequence: CDR1 SGHNT, CDR2 YENEEA. In nucleotides, the CDR3 is TGTGCCAGCAGCTTAGGTTCTGAGGGATTCGCTTACTATGGCTACACCTTC. The encoded protein is CASSLGSEGFAYYGYTF.

This clone was found many times. The chain combines TRBV5-1 with TRBJ1-1; D is unclear. CDR1 and CDR2 (germline): SGHRS, YFSETQ. The V and J ends lost 4 bases and 0 bases respectively, with 7 bases between them. The CDR3 loop spans 13 amino acids. The CDR3 reads CASSAGLNTEAFF. As DNA, the CDR3 is TGCGCCAGCAGCGCCGGACTGAACACTGAAGCTTTCTTT.

The chain has TRBV5-1 and TRBJ1-1, with 9 positions matching TRBD1. The germline gives CDR1 SGHRS, CDR2 YFSETQ. The CDR3 has 14 amino acids. Trimming cost V 3 bases and J 5 bases; bases outside gene matches: 5. DNA for the CDR3: TGCGCCAGCAGCTCTACAGGGGGCGCGACTGAAGCTTTCTTT. Protein product: CASSSTGGATEAFF.

This rearrangement joins TRBV5-1 to TRBJ2-3; TRBD1 matches at 9 bases. The CDR3 sequence is 16 residues long. J lost 6 bases, V lost 4 bases, and 12 bases had no gene match. Germline values: CDR1 SGHRS, CDR2 YFSETQ. Here the CDR3 DNA reads TGCGCCAGCAGCAATCACAGGGGGCAGCCACAGGATACGCAGTATTTT. Translated, it gives CASSNHRGQPQDTQYF.

By sample fraction, this clone is medium-sized (0.01 to 0.1%). J is TRBJ2-1 and V is TRBV6-5, with 7 bases aligning to TRBD2. This CDR3 region has 14 residues. Germline trimming cut 5 bases from V and 10 bases from J; bases unmatched to any gene: 11. CDR1 and CDR2 (germline): MNHEY, SVGAGI. The CDR3 sequence is CASSDTSARREQFF. Here the CDR3 DNA reads TGTGCCAGCAGTGACACTAGCGCCCGCAGGGAGCAGTTCTTC.

In its sample, this clone was seen a few times. This chain links TRBV6-4 with TRBJ2-7, with 8 bases identical to TRBD1. The CDR3 sequence is 18 residues long. Germline CDR1 and CDR2: MRHNA and SNTAGT. V shed 0 bases and J 0 bases; nucleotides not matched to a gene: 10. The CDR3 loop reads CASSDSIGRGLYSYEQYF. In nucleotides, the CDR3 is TGTGCCAGCAGTGACTCGATCGGCAGGGGGCTTTACTCCTACGAGCAGTACTTC.

This clone was seen only a few times. The V call is TRBV28, the J call TRBJ2-7; the match to TRBD1 covers 9 bases. V gave up 11 bases and J gave up 6 bases; unmatched junction bases: 8. The CDR3 runs 12 residues. Germline CDR1 and CDR2: MDHEN and SYDVKM. CDR3 protein: CASDRGVGEQYF. The DNA for the CDR3 is TGTGCCTCGGACAGGGGAGTCGGCGAGCAGTACTTC.